This T cell receptor beta chain was captured by sequencing in a study of blood T cell repertoires in COVID-19. Across the whole study: T cells, B-cell-depleted T cells, or PBMCs provided the cDNA or gDNA that served as material.

Per the authors' pipeline: Estimation of nucleated cell counts relied on the amplification of reference gene primers. Here immunoSEQ multiplex PCR was the method, and the copy in TCRdb shows in-frame clones only, minus some. Clonal size and the V and J genes are those of that table, whereas D and trimming came from the DNA. The sample lists around 200,000 clones; roughly 87% were seen once. Looked up from germline, CDR1 is SGHVS and CDR2 is FQNEAQ. The CDR3 loop spans 14 amino acids. V lost 0 bases and J lost 6; bases outside the gene matches: 4. Donors were grouped by their self-reported clinical history.

The chain employs TRBV7-8 and TRBJ2-7, with 8 bases fitting TRBD2. This receptor was taken from a woman aged 40-49 years with acute COVID-19. Sequencing used PBMCs or T cells enriched from blood (not recorded which). In DNA form, the CDR3 reads TGTGCCAGCAGCTTAGCCGGGGGGGACGGCGAGCAGTACTTC. This encodes CASSLAGGDGEQYF.